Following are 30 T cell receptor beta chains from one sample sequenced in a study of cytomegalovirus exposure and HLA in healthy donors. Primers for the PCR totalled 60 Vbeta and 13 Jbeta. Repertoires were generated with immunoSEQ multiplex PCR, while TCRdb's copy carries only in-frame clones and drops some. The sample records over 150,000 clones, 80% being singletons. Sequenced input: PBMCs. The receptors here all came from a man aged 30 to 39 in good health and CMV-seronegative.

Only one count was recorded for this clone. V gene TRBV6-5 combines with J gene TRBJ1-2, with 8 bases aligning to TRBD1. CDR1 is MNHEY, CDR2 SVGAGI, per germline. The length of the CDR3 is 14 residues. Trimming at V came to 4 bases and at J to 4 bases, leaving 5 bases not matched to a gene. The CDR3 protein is CASSSGTGVYGYTF. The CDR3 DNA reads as TGTGCCAGCAGTTCCGGGACAGGAGTCTATGGCTACACCTTC.

The CDR3 nucleotides read TGTGCCAGCAGTTATTTGCGGGGGCCCAATGAGCAGTTCTTC. This gives the protein CASSYLRGPNEQFF. V usage is TRBV6-7 and J usage is TRBJ2-1; the D gene is possibly TRBD2 (7 bases). TRBV6-7 is flagged as an ORF with uncertain function. The V end lost 3 bases, the J end lost 6 bases, and 12 bases lay between the germline ends. This CDR3 has 14 residues.

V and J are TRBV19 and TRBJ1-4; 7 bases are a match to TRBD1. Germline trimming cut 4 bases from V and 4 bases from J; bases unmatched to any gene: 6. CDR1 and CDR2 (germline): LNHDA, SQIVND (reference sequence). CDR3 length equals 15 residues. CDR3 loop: CASSTTGVINEKLFF. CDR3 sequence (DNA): TGTGCCAGTAGTACAACAGGGGTGATTAATGAAAAACTGTTTTTT.

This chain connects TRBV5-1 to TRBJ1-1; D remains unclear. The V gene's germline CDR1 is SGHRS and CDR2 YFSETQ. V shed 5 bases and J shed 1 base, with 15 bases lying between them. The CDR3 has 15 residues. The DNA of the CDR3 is TGCGCCAGCAGTCCCGGTCCTCCGGGGAACACTGAAGCTTTCTTT. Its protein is CASSPGPPGNTEAFF.

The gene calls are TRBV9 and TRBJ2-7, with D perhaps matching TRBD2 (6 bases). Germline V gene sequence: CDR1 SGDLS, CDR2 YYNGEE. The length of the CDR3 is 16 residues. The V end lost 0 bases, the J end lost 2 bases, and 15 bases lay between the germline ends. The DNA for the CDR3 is TGTGCCAGCAGCGTAGGAACCCCGGGACTGCCCTACGAGCAGTACTTC. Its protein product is CASSVGTPGLPYEQYF. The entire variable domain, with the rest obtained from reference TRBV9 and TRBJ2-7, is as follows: DSGVTQTPKHLITATGQRVTLRCSPRSGDLSVYWYQQSLDQGLQFLIQYYNGEERAKGNILERFSAQQFPDLHSELNLSSLELGDSALYFCASSVGTPGLPYEQYFGPGTRLTVT.

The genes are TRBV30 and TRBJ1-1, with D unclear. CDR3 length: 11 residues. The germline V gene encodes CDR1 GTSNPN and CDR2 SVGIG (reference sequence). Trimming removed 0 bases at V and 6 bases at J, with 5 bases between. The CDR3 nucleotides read TGTGCCTGGAGTGTACAAGCTGAAGCTTTCTTT. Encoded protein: CAWSVQAEAFF.

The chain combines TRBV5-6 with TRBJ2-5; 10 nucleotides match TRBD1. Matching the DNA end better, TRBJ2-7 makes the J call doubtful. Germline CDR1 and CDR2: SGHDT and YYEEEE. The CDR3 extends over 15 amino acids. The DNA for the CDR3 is TGTGCCAGCGCCCGGCCCGGGACAGGGGTCTACGAGCAGTACTTC. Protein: CASARPGTGVYEQYF.

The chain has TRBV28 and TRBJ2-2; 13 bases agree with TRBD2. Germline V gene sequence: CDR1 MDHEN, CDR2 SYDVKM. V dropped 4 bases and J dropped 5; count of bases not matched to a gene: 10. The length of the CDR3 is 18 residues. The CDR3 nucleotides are TGTGCCAGCAGTTCTTCACTAGCGGGAGGGCCAGGAACCGGGGAGCTGTTTTTT. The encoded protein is CASSSSLAGGPGTGELFF.

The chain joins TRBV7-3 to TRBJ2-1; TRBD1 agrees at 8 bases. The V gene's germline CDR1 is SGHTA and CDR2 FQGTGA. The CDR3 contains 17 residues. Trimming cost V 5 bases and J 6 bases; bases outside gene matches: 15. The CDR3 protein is CASSPLPTKTGGNEQFF. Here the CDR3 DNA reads TGTGCCAGCAGCCCCCTCCCCACGAAAACAGGGGGCAATGAGCAGTTCTTC.

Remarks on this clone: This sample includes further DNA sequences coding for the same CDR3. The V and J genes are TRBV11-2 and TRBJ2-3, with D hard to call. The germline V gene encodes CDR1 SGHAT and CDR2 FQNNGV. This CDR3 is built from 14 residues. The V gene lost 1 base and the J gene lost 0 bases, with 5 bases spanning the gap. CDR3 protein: CASSLGLSTDTQYF. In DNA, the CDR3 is TGTGCCAGCAGCTTAGGACTGAGCACAGATACGCAGTATTTT.

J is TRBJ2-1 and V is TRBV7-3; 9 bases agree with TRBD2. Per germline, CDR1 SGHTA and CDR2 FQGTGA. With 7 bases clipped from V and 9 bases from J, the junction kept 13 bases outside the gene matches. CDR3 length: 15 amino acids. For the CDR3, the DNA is TGTGCCAGCACCCTTGGGCTAGCGGGAATAAGTGAGCAGTTCTTC. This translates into CASTLGLAGISEQFF.

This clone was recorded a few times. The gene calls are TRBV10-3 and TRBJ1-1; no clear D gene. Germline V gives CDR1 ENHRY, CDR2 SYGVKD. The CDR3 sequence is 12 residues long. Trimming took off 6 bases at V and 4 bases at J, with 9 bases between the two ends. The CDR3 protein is CAISTLGTEAFF. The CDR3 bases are TGTGCCATCAGCACGCTCGGCACTGAAGCTTTCTTT.

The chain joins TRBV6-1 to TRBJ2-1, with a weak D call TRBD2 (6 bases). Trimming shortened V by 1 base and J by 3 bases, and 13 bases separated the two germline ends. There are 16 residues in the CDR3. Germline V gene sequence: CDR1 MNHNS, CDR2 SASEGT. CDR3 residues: CASSEGPSGYYNEQFF. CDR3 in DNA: TGTGCCAGCAGTGAAGGGCCCAGCGGGTACTACAATGAGCAGTTCTTC.

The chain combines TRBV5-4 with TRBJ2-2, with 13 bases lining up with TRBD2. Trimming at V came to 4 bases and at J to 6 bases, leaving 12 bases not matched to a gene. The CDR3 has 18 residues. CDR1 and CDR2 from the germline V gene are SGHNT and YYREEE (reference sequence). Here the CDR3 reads CASSPRTSGGVGPGELFF. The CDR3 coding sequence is TGTGCCAGCAGCCCCCGCACTAGCGGGGGGGTTGGGCCCGGGGAGCTGTTTTTT.

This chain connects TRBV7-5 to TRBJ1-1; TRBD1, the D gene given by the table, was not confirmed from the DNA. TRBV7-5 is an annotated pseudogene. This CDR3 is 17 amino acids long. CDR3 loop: CVRSLPHHRAPDTEAFF. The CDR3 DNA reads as TGTGTCAGAAGCTTACCACACCACAGGGCTCCGGACACTGAAGCTTTCTTT.

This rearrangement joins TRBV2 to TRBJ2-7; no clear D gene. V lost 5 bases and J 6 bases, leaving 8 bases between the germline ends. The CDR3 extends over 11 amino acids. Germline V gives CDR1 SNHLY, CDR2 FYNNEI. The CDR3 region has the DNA TGTGCCAGCAGTAACTTGGTCGAGCAGTACTTC. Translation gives CASSNLVEQYF.

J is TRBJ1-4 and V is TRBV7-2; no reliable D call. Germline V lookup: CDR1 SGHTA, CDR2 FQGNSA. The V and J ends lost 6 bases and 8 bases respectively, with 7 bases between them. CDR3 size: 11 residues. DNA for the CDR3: TGTGCCAGCAGGCAGGTCGAAAAACTGTTTTTT. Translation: CASRQVEKLFF. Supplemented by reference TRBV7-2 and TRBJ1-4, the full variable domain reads GAGVSQSPSNKVTEKGKDVELRCDPISGHTALYWYRQSLGQGLEFLIYFQGNSAPDKSGLPSDRFSAERTGGSVSTLTIQRTQQEDSAVYLCASRQVEKLFFGSGTQLSVL.

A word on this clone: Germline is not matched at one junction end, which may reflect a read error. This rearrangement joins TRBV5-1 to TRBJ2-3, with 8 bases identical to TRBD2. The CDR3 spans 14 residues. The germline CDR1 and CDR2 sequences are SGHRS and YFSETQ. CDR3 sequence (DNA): TGCGCCAGCAGCGGACAGCGGGAGAAAGATAAGCAGTATTTT. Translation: CASSGQREKDKQYF.

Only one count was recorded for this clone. CDR3 DNA sequence: TGTGCCAGCAGCCGAGATGGGGGGACTAGAGAGACCCAGTACTTC. Amino acid sequence: CASSRDGGTRETQYF. V gene TRBV5-4 combines with J gene TRBJ2-5; 8 bases fit TRBD2. With 4 bases clipped from V and 4 bases from J, the junction kept 9 bases outside the gene matches. Germline V CDR1 and CDR2: SGHNT, YYREEE (reference sequence). This CDR3 region has 15 residues.

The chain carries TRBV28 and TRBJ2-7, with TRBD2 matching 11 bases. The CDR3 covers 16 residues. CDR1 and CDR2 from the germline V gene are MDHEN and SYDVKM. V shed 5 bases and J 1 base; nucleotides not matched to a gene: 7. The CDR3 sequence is CASSHPRLAGSYEQYF. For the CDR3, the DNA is TGTGCCAGCAGTCACCCGCGACTAGCGGGATCCTACGAGCAGTACTTC.

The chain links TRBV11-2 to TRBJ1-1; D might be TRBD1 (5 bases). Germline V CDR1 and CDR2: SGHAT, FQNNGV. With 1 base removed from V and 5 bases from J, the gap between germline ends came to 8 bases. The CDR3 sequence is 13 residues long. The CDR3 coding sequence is TGTGCCAGCAGCTTAGGGCCAGGGACTGAAGCTTTCTTT. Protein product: CASSLGPGTEAFF. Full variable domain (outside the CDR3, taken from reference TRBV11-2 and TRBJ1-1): EAGVAQSPRYKIIEKRQSVAFWCNPISGHATLYWYQQILGQGPKLLIQFQNNGVVDDSQLPKDRFSAERLKGVDSTLKIQPAKLEDSAVYLCASSLGPGTEAFFGQGTRLTVV.

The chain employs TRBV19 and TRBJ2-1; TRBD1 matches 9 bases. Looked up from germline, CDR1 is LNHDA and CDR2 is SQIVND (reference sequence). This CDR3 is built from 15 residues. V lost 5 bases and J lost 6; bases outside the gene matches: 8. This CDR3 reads CASSLDRGFTNEQFF. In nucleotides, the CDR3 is TGTGCCAGTAGTCTCGACAGGGGGTTTACCAATGAGCAGTTCTTC.

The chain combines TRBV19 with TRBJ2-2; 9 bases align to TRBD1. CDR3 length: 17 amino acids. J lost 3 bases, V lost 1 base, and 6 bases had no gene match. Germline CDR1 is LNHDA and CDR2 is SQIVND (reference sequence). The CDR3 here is CASSIGARTGDTGELFF. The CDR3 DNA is TGTGCCAGTAGTATAGGGGCAAGGACAGGGGACACCGGGGAGCTGTTTTTT.

The DNA of the CDR3 is TGCAGCGTTGTTGCCGGGAACACTGAAGCTTTCTTT. Encoded protein: CSVVAGNTEAFF. This sequence joins TRBV29-1 and TRBJ1-1; no firm D call. Looked up from germline, CDR1 is SQVTM and CDR2 is ANQGSEA. Trimming shortened V by 4 bases and J by 1 base, and 7 bases separated the two germline ends. The length of the CDR3 is 12 residues.

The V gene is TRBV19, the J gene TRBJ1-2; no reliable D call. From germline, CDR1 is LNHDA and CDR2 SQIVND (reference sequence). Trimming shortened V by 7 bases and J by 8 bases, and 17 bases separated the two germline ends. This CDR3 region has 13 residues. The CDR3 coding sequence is TGTGCCAGTAAATACGGCACGGAGTTAGGCTACACCTTC. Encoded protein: CASKYGTELGYTF.

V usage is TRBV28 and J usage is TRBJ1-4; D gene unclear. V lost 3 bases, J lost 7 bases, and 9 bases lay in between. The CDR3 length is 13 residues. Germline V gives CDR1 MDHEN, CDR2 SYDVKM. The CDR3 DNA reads TGTGCCAGCAGTTTGATCCTATCTGAAAAACTGTTTTTT. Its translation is CASSLILSEKLFF.

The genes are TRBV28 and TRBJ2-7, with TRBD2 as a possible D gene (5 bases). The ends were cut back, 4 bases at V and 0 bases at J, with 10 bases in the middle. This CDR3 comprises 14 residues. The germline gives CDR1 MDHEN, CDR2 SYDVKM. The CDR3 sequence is CASSSPAGSYEQYF. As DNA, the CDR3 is TGTGCCAGCAGTTCACCCGCGGGCTCCTACGAGCAGTACTTC.

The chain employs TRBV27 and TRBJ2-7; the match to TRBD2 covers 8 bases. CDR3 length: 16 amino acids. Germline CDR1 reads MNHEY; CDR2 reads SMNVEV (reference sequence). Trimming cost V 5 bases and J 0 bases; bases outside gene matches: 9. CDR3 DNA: TGTGCCAGCAGTCCGTACTATAGCGGGACCTCCTACGAGCAGTACTTC. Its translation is CASSPYYSGTSYEQYF.

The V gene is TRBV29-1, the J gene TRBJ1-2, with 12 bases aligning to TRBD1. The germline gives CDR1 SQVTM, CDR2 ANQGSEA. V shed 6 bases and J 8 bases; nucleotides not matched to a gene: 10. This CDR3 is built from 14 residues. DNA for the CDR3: TGCAGCGTCACCCCGGGACAGGGGGCGAGCGGCTACACCTTC. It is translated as CSVTPGQGASGYTF. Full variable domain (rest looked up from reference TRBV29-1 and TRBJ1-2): SAVISQKPSRDICQRGTSLTIQCQVDSQVTMMFWYRQQPGQSLTLIATANQGSEATYESGFVIDKFPISRPNLTFSTLTVSNMSPEDSSIYLCSVTPGQGASGYTFGSGTRLTVV.

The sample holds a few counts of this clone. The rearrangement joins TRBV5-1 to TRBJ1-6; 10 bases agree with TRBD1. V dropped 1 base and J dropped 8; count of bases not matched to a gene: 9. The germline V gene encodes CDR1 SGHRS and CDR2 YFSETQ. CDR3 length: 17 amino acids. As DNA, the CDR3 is TGCGCCAGCAGCTTGACCGCGACAGGGGGCAGTGATTCACCCCTCCACTTT. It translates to CASSLTATGGSDSPLHF.